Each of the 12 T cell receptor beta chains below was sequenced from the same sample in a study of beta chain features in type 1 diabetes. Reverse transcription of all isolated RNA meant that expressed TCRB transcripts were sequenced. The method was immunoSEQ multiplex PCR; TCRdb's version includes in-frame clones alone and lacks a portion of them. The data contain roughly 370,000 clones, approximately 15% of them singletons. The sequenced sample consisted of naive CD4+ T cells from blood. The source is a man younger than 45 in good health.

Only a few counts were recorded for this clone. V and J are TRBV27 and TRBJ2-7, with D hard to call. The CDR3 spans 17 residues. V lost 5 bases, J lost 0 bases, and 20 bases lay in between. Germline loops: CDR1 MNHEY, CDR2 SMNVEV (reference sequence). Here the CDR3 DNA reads TGTGCCAGCAGTCTCCCCGGACGGCCCGTCTTCTCCTACGAGCAGTACTTC. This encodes CASSLPGRPVFSYEQYF.

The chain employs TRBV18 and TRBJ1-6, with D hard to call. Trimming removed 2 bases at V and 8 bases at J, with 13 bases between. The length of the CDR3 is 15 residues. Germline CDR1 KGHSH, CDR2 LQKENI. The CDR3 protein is CASSPSREGDSPLHF. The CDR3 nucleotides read TGTGCCAGCTCACCATCCCGGGAGGGAGATTCACCCCTCCACTTT.

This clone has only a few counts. In nucleotides, the CDR3 is TGTGCCAGCAGCCCCCAGGTCGGGGAGACCCAGTACTTC. Protein sequence: CASSPQVGETQYF. The chain couples TRBV7-2 to TRBJ2-5; D is uncertain. CDR1 is SGHTA and CDR2 is FQGNSA in the germline V gene. V was cut by 5 bases and J by 5 bases, with 12 bases left in between. CDR3 length equals 13 residues.

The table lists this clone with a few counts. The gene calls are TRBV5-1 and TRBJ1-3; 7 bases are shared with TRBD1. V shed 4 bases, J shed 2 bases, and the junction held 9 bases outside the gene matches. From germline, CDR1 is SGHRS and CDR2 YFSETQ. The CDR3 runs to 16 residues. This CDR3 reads CASSPSTGQTGNTIYF. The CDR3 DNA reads TGCGCCAGCAGCCCCTCGACAGGGCAAACTGGAAACACCATATATTTT.

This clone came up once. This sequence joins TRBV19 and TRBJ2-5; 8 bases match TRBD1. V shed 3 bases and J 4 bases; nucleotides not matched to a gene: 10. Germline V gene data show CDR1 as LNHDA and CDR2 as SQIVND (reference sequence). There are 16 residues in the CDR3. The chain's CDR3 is CASSIRTGQGRETQYF. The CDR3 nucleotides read TGTGCCAGTAGTATCCGAACCGGACAGGGAAGAGAGACCCAGTACTTC.

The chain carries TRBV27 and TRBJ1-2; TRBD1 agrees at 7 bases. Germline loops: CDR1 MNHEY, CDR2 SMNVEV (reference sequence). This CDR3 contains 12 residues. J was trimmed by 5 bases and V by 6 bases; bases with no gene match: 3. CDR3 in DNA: TGTGCCAGCAGGACAGGGAGTTATGGCTACACCTTC. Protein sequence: CASRTGSYGYTF.

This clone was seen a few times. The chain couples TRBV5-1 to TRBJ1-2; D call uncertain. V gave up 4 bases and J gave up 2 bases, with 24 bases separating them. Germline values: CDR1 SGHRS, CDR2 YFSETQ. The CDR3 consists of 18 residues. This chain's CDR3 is CASSNEVPQSAFNYGYTF. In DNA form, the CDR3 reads TGCGCCAGCAGCAATGAGGTTCCCCAGTCGGCCTTCAACTATGGCTACACCTTC.

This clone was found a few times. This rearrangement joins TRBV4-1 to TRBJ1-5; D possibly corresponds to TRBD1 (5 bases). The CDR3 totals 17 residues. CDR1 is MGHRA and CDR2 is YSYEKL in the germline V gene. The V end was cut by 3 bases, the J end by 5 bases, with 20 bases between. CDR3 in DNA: TGCGCCAGCAGCCATAGGGGTCGACGGACGGAGGATCAGCCCCAGCATTTT. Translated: CASSHRGRRTEDQPQHF.

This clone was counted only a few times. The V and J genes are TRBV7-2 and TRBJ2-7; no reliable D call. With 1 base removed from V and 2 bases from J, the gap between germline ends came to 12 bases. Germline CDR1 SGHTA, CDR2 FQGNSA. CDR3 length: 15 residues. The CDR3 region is CASSLVGIDPYEQYV. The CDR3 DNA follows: TGTGCCAGCAGCTTAGTCGGAATAGACCCCTACGAGCAGTACGTC.

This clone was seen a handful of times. In DNA, the CDR3 is TGTGCCAGCAGTTACCCGGCCGGGTCGGGTGAGCAGTTCTTC. This encodes CASSYPAGSGEQFF. V and J are TRBV6-6 and TRBJ2-1; D call uncertain. Per germline, CDR1 MNHNY and CDR2 SVGAGI (reference sequence). This CDR3 comprises 14 residues. The V and J ends lost 2 bases and 9 bases respectively, with 14 bases between them.

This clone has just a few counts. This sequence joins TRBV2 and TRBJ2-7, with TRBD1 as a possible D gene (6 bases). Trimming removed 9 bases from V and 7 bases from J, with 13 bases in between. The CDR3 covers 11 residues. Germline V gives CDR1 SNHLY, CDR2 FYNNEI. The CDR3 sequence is CASKTGHEQYV. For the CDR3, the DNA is TGTGCCAGTAAAACAGGGCATGAGCAGTACGTC.

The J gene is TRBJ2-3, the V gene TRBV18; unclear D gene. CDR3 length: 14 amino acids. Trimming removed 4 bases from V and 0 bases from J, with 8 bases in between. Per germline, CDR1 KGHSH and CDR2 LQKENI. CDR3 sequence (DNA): TGTGCCAGCTCACTAGGACCCAGCACAGATACGCAGTATTTT. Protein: CASSLGPSTDTQYF.